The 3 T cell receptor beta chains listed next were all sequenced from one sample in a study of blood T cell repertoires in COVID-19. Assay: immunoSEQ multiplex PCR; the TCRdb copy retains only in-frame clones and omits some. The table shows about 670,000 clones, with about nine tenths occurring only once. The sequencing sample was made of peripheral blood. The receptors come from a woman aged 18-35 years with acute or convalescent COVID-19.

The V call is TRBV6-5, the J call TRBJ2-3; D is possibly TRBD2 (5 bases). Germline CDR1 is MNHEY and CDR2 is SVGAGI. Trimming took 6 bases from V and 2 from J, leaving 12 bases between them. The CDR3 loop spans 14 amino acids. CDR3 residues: CASRGGLSTDTQYF. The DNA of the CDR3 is TGTGCCAGCAGGGGCGGACTTTCCACAGATACGCAGTATTTT.

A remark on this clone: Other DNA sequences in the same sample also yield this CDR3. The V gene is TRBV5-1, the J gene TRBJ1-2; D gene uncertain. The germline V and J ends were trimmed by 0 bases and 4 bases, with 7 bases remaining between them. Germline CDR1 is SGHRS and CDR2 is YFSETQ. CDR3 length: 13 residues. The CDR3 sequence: CASSLGAIYGYTF. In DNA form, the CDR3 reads TGCGCCAGCAGCTTGGGAGCGATCTATGGCTACACCTTC.

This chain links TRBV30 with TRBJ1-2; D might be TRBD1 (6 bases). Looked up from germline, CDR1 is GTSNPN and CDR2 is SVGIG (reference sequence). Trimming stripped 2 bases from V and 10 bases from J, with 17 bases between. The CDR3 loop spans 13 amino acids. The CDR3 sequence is CAWSRLAGDHYTF. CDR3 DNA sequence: TGTGCCTGGAGTAGATTGGCAGGGGATCACTACACCTTC. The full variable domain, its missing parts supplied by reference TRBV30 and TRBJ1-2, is SQTIHQWPATLVQPVGSPLSLECTVEGTSNPNLYWYRQAAGRGLQLLFYSVGIGQISSEVPQNLSASRPQDRQFILSSKKLLLSDSGFYLCAWSRLAGDHYTFGSGTRLTVV.